This T cell receptor beta chain was identified in a study of blood T cell repertoires in COVID-19. The CDR3 contains 14 residues. V was pared by 0 bases and J by 4 bases, with 10 bases between. The germline gives CDR1 SGHRS, CDR2 YFSETQ. A Seattle source enrolled patients during active infection and followed them longitudinally. Authors' analysis steps: The assay estimated nucleated cells by amplifying reference gene primers. The table came from immunoSEQ multiplex PCR; TCRdb's copy has only in-frame clones and leaves some out. The DNA was the basis for D and trimming; V, J and clone size are from that table. The repertoire has hundreds of thousands of clones, about 89% of them found once; the top ten carry 2% to 2.5%.

The gene calls are TRBV5-1 and TRBJ1-2; tentatively, D is TRBD1 (5 bases). The sequencing sample was made of peripheral blood. The TCR comes from a woman aged 60-75 years with COVID-19, enrolled during active disease. The CDR3 nucleotides are TGCGCCAGCAGCTTGGATCGCAGGGTCTATGGCTACACCTTC. Protein: CASSLDRRVYGYTF.